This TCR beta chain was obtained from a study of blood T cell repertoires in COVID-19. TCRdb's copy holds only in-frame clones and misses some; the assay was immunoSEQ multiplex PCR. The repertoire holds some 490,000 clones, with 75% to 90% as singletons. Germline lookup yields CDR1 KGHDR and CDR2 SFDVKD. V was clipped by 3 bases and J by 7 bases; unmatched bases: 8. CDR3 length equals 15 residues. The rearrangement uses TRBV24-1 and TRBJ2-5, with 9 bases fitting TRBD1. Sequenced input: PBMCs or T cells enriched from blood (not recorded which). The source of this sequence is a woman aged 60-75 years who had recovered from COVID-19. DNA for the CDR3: TGTGCCACCAGTGATACCACAGGGGGCGCGGGGACCCAGTACTTC. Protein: CATSDTTGGAGTQYF.